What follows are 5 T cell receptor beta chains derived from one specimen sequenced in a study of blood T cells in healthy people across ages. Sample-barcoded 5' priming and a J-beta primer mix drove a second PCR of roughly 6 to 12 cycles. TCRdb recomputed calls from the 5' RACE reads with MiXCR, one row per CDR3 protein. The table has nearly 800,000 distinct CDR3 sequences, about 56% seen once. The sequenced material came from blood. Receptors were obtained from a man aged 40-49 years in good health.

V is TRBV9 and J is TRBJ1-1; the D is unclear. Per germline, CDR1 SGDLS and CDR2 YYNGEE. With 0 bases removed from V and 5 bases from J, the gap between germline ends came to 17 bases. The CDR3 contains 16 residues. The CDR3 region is CASSVGPGGVGTEAFF. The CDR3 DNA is TGTGCCAGCAGCGTAGGGCCCGGTGGTGTAGGGACTGAAGCTTTCTTT.

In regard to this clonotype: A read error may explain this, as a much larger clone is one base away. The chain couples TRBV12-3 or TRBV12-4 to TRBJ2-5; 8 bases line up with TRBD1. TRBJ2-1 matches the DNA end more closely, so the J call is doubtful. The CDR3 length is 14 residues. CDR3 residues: CASSLGRGQETQFF. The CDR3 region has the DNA TGTGCCAGCAGTTTGGGCAGGGGGCAAGAGACCCAGTTCTTC.

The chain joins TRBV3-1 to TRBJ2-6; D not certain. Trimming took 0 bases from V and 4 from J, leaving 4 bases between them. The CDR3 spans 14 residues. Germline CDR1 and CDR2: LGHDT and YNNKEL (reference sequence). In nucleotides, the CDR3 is TGTGCCAGCAGCCAAGATGGCGGGGCCAACGTCCTGACTTTC. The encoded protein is CASSQDGGANVLTF.

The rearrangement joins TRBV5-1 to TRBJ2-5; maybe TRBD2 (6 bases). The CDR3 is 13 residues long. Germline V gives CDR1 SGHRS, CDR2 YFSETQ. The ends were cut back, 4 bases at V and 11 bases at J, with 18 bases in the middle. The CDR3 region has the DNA TGCGCCAGCAGCCCCGTAGCAATTCGGGAGCAGTACTTC. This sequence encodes CASSPVAIREQYF.

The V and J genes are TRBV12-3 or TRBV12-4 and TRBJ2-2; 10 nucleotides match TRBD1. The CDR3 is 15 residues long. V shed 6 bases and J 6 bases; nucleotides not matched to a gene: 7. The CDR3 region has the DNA TGTGCCAGCAGGCGCCGGACAGGGGGGTCCGGGGAGCTGTTTTTT. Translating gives CASRRRTGGSGELFF.